This entry features one T cell receptor beta chain sequence. V lost 5 bases and J lost 3, with 12 bases in between. This CDR3 has 14 amino acids. Germline assignment: CDR1 MNHEY and CDR2 SVGEGT. In the original processing: Counts of nucleated cells, estimated from reference gene primer amplification, were obtained. The protocol was immunoSEQ multiplex PCR, while the TCRdb copy is restricted to in-frame clones and leaves out a portion. That table furnishes V, J and clone size, whereas the DNA furnished D and trimming. The data hold a few hundred thousand clones, with under 90% observed a single time. The record originates from a study of blood T cell repertoires in COVID-19.

This clonotype was obtained from a woman aged 30 to 39 who had recovered from COVID-19. Sequenced material: PBMCs or T cells enriched from blood (not recorded which). The chain is built from TRBV6-2 or TRBV6-3 and TRBJ2-3; D might be TRBD2 (6 bases). In DNA form, the CDR3 reads TGTGCCAGCAGTCACAGGCGGGAAACAGATACGCAGTATTTT. Amino acid sequence: CASSHRRETDTQYF.